This TCR beta chain emerged from a study of T-cell memory formation after mild COVID-19. The CDR3 totals 14 residues. V lost 5 bases, J lost 5 bases, and 6 bases stayed unmatched. 5'RACE primed at constant segments yielded TCR alpha and TCR beta cDNA libraries bearing sample barcodes and UMIs. TCRdb analysed the 5' RACE reads with MiXCR anew, one entry per CDR3 protein. The sample has just over 200,000 distinct CDR3 sequences; 7.5% to 10% are singletons. This clonotype was counted between two and nine times. The chain recombines TRBV12-3 or TRBV12-4 with TRBJ1-1; 9 bases match TRBD1. The sequenced material came from PBMCs or a T cell subset sorted from them (not recorded which). The TCR originated in a young man who had mild COVID-19 (a few samples of this study predate the infection). Cell type and time point are not known. The DNA of the CDR3 is TGTGCCAGCAGTCCGGACAGGGGCTATACTGAAGCTTTCTTT. Translated, it gives CASSPDRGYTEAFF.